The T cell receptor beta chain described here comes from a study of shared clonotypes between healthy human individuals. V lost 6 bases and J 5 bases, leaving 19 bases between the germline ends. This CDR3 region has 15 residues. From germline, CDR1 is KGHSH and CDR2 LQKENI. Points from the study as a whole: Few donors restricted represented genetic and exposure-history diversity. For naive CD4 cells, approximately 5% of clonotypes were shared across a handful of donors. It was only blood that was sampled, and tissue repertoires likely differ.

In the original workflow: ImmunoSEQ output held junction-only sequences without quality scores, so filtering differed. This table comes from immunoSEQ multiplex PCR, and its TCRdb copy is limited to in-frame clones, with some not included. That table supplies the V and J calls and clone size; D and trimming were determined from the DNA. The sample records about 110,000 clones, around 65% being singletons. About this clone itself: Its target is not known.

The chain combines TRBV18 with TRBJ1-1; D not certain. The specimen was memory CD8+ T cells sorted from blood. The subset here: CD45RO+ cells pooled with CCR7-negative TemRA cells. This sequence was found in a woman in her twenties or thirties in good health. CDR3 residues: CASSRRLVTRTEAFF. As DNA, the CDR3 is TGTGCCAGCTCCAGGCGACTTGTCACAAGGACTGAAGCTTTCTTT.